This passage covers 30 T cell receptor beta chains from one sample sequenced in a study of T-cell memory formation after mild COVID-19. TCRdb analysed the 5' RACE reads with MiXCR anew, one entry per CDR3 protein. The sample contains some 330,000 distinct CDR3 sequences, roughly 21% of which appear only once. The specimen was PBMCs or a T cell subset sorted from them (not recorded which). Every receptor here comes from an adult woman who had mild COVID-19 (a few samples of this study predate the infection). Cell type and time point are not known.

The chain uses TRBV5-6 and TRBJ2-7, with D uncertain. The V end lost 0 bases, the J end lost 2 bases, and 12 bases lay between the germline ends. Germline V CDR1 and CDR2: SGHDT, YYEEEE. CDR3 length equals 15 residues. The CDR3 sequence: CASSLEGRPPYEQYF. Written as DNA, the CDR3 is TGTGCCAGCAGCTTGGAGGGTCGTCCCCCCTACGAGCAGTACTTC.

This clonotype has a handful of counts. The chain links TRBV19 to TRBJ2-6; 10 bases are a match to TRBD1. J was trimmed by 0 bases and V by 5 bases; bases with no gene match: 4. From germline, CDR1 is LNHDA and CDR2 SQIVND (reference sequence). This CDR3 has 17 residues. In DNA, the CDR3 is TGTGCCAGTAGTCCCGGGACAGGGGCCTCTGGGGCCAACGTCCTGACTTTC. Translation: CASSPGTGASGANVLTF.

This chain uses TRBV7-9 with TRBJ2-7, with 8 bases fitting TRBD1. V lost 5 bases, J lost 3 bases, and 12 bases stayed unmatched. This CDR3 is built from 16 residues. Germline V gives CDR1 SEHNR, CDR2 FQNEAQ (reference sequence). CDR3 residues: CASSGTSTGAVYEQYF. The CDR3 nucleotides are TGTGCCAGCAGCGGGACGTCGACAGGGGCGGTCTACGAGCAGTACTTC.

CDR3: CATSTSGSYEQYF. The CDR3 DNA follows: TGTGCCACCAGTACGAGCGGGAGCTACGAGCAGTACTTC. This chain links TRBV24-1 with TRBJ2-7, with 8 positions matching TRBD2. This CDR3 is built from 13 residues. Germline V gene data show CDR1 as KGHDR and CDR2 as SFDVKD. With 6 bases clipped from V and 3 bases from J, the junction kept 3 bases outside the gene matches.

This clonotype was observed once. V usage is TRBV6-2 or TRBV6-3 and J usage is TRBJ2-4; 14 bases map to TRBD2. V trimming: 6 bases; J trimming: 16 bases; junction bases outside the gene matches: 5. Germline CDR1 reads MNHEY; CDR2 reads SVGEGT. The CDR3 sequence is 12 residues long. CDR3 nucleotide sequence: TGTGCCAGCAGGGGACTAGCGGGGGCGTGTTACTTC. It is translated as CASRGLAGACYF.

This clonotype was detected only a few times. This chain connects TRBV18 to TRBJ2-5; D gene ambiguous. Germline V lookup: CDR1 KGHSH, CDR2 LQKENI. This CDR3 comprises 13 residues. Trimming removed 0 bases from V and 2 bases from J, with 4 bases in between. The CDR3 region has the DNA TGTGCCAGCTCACCACCTACGCAAGAGACCCAGTACTTC. Encoded protein: CASSPPTQETQYF.

This clonotype was counted at least ten times. This chain uses TRBV7-9 with TRBJ2-7, with D possibly TRBD1 on 6 matching bases. CDR1 is SEHNR, CDR2 FQNEAQ, per germline (reference sequence). V was cut by 4 bases and J by 2 bases, with 9 bases left in between. The CDR3 covers 13 residues. In DNA, the CDR3 is TGTGCCAGCAGCTCCGGACAGACCTACGAGCAGTACTTC. Its translation is CASSSGQTYEQYF. Full variable domain (outside the CDR3, taken from reference TRBV7-9 and TRBJ2-7): DTGVSQNPRHKITKRGQNVTFRCDPISEHNRLYWYRQTLGQGPEFLTYFQNEAQLEKSRLLSDRFSAERPKGSFSTLEIQRTEQGDSAMYLCASSSGQTYEQYFGPGTRLTVT.

This clonotype appeared a few times. J is TRBJ2-6 and V is TRBV6-2 or TRBV6-3, with D uncertain. The germline V gene encodes CDR1 MNHEY and CDR2 SVGEGT. V dropped 5 bases and J dropped 11 bases, with 16 bases sitting between them. The CDR3 sequence is 14 residues long. This CDR3 is CASSRAPPQDVLTF. The CDR3 nucleotides are TGTGCCAGCAGTAGAGCGCCTCCGCAAGACGTCCTGACTTTC.

This clonotype was picked up a small number of times. The CDR3 reads CASSPTSWTSPNTEAFF. As DNA, the CDR3 is TGTGCCAGCAGTCCTACTTCCTGGACATCCCCGAACACTGAAGCTTTCTTT. The J gene is TRBJ1-1, the V gene TRBV12-3 or TRBV12-4, with D possibly being TRBD1 (5 bases). The CDR3 has 17 amino acids. V gave up 5 bases and J gave up 1 base, with 20 bases separating them.

The chain has TRBV29-1 and TRBJ2-3; D is undetermined. V lost 6 bases and J 1 base, leaving 14 bases between the germline ends. The germline V gene has CDR1 SQVTM and CDR2 ANQGSEA. This CDR3 region has 14 residues. CDR3 bases: TGCAGCGTCGAACCCCAGTCGGGCACAGATACGCAGTATTTT. Translated: CSVEPQSGTDTQYF.

The rearrangement uses TRBV12-3 or TRBV12-4 and TRBJ1-2; TRBD1 is a possible D gene (5 bases). Trimming took 6 bases from V and 4 from J, leaving 18 bases between them. There are 15 residues in the CDR3. The CDR3 sequence: CASSPVEGRSYGYTF. CDR3 DNA sequence: TGTGCCAGCAGCCCCGTAGAGGGACGATCCTATGGCTACACCTTC.

V is TRBV2 and J is TRBJ2-5, with TRBD1 identical over 7 bases. Per germline, CDR1 SNHLY and CDR2 FYNNEI. CDR3 length: 15 residues. With V trimmed by 3 bases and J by 7 bases, 11 bases remained unmatched. CDR3 nucleotide sequence: TGTGCCAGCAGTGATCCGGACAGGACGCAGAGGACCCAGTACTTC. This gives the protein CASSDPDRTQRTQYF.

This clonotype was detected a few times. V gene TRBV6-5 combines with J gene TRBJ1-1; possibly TRBD1 for D (6 bases). Trimming pared 7 bases from V and 6 bases from J, leaving 9 bases between. This CDR3 contains 11 residues. From germline, CDR1 is MNHEY and CDR2 SVGAGI. The CDR3 loop is CASMQGPEAFF. The CDR3, as DNA: TGTGCCAGCATGCAGGGGCCTGAAGCTTTCTTT.

The V gene is TRBV7-2, the J gene TRBJ1-4, with D uncertain. From germline, CDR1 is SGHTA and CDR2 FQGNSA. V was cut by 5 bases and J by 4 bases, with 17 bases left in between. This CDR3 comprises 16 residues. The CDR3 DNA is TGTGCCAGCAGCGCGGCCCGTTCCACCCGTAATGAAAAACTGTTTTTT. Its protein product is CASSAARSTRNEKLFF. Together with reference TRBV7-2 and TRBJ1-4, the CDR3 gives the full variable domain: GAGVSQSPSNKVTEKGKDVELRCDPISGHTALYWYRQSLGQGLEFLIYFQGNSAPDKSGLPSDRFSAERTGGSVSTLTIQRTQQEDSAVYLCASSAARSTRNEKLFFGSGTQLSVL.

This clonotype has just a few counts. The chain carries TRBV20-1 and TRBJ1-2; 12 bases line up with TRBD1. CDR1 and CDR2 from the germline V gene are DFQATT and SNEGSKA (reference sequence). V trimming: 3 bases; J trimming: 8 bases; junction bases outside the gene matches: 4. The CDR3 is 13 amino acids. The CDR3 region is CSARAGTGGGYTF. The CDR3 DNA follows: TGCAGTGCTAGGGCCGGGACAGGGGGCGGCTACACCTTC.

This clonotype was seen only a few times. In nucleotides, the CDR3 is TGTGCCTGGGGCCGGGACAGGGCGGACGAGCAGTACTTC. Residues: CAWGRDRADEQYF. The chain has TRBV30 and TRBJ2-7; 9 bases line up with TRBD1. CDR1 and CDR2 from the germline V gene are GTSNPN and SVGIG (reference sequence). V trimming: 5 bases; J trimming: 5 bases; junction bases outside the gene matches: 7. The CDR3 has 13 residues.

This clonotype has a handful of counts. The chain couples TRBV18 to TRBJ2-3, with 11 bases that match TRBD2. The CDR3 runs 15 residues. Germline values: CDR1 KGHSH, CDR2 LQKENI. Trimming took 6 bases from V and 4 from J; bases not matched to a gene: 6. This CDR3 is CASSALAGGADTQYF. CDR3 in DNA: TGTGCCAGCTCGGCTCTAGCGGGAGGCGCAGATACGCAGTATTTT. The entire variable domain, with the rest obtained from reference TRBV18 and TRBJ2-3, is as follows: NAGVMQNPRHLVRRRGQEARLRCSPMKGHSHVYWYRQLPEEGLKFMVYLQKENIIDESGMPKERFSAEFPKEGPSILRIQQVVRGDSAAYFCASSALAGGADTQYFGPGTRLTVL.

This chain joins TRBV7-2 and TRBJ2-3; 8 bases are shared with TRBD1. Trimming took 4 bases from V and 6 from J; bases not matched to a gene: 9. The CDR3 sequence is 15 residues long. Germline values: CDR1 SGHTA, CDR2 FQGNSA. CDR3: CASSSGTTGVDTQYF. CDR3 nucleotides: TGTGCCAGCAGCTCAGGGACGACAGGGGTGGATACGCAGTATTTT. The entire variable domain, with the rest obtained from reference TRBV7-2 and TRBJ2-3, is as follows: GAGVSQSPSNKVTEKGKDVELRCDPISGHTALYWYRQSLGQGLEFLIYFQGNSAPDKSGLPSDRFSAERTGGSVSTLTIQRTQQEDSAVYLCASSSGTTGVDTQYFGPGTRLTVL.

This clonotype was picked up a small number of times. CDR3 coding DNA: TGTGCCAGCAGCACGCGGACAGGGGCAAATGAAAAACTGTTTTTT. It codes for CASSTRTGANEKLFF. The rearrangement joins TRBV9 to TRBJ1-4, with 9 bases that match TRBD1. The CDR3 covers 15 residues. The trim removed 4 bases at V and 5 bases at J, leaving 6 bases unmatched. Germline values: CDR1 SGDLS, CDR2 YYNGEE. Full variable domain (missing parts from reference TRBV9 and TRBJ1-4): DSGVTQTPKHLITATGQRVTLRCSPRSGDLSVYWYQQSLDQGLQFLIQYYNGEERAKGNILERFSAQQFPDLHSELNLSSLELGDSALYFCASSTRTGANEKLFFGSGTQLSVL.

The J gene is TRBJ2-3, the V gene TRBV6-1, with D hard to call. The CDR3 runs 14 residues. V gave up 4 bases and J gave up 2 bases, with 10 bases separating them. Germline lookup yields CDR1 MNHNS and CDR2 SASEGT. The CDR3 reads CASSARHDTDTQYF. The CDR3 nucleotides read TGTGCCAGCAGTGCCCGACATGACACAGATACGCAGTATTTT.

The table lists this clonotype with a few counts. V gene TRBV3-1 combines with J gene TRBJ2-7; a possible D gene is TRBD1 (5 bases). The germline V and J ends were trimmed by 2 bases and 6 bases, with 8 bases remaining between them. The CDR3 is 12 residues long. Germline CDR1 is LGHDT and CDR2 is YNNKEL (reference sequence). CDR3 region: CASSQPQGEQYF. The CDR3, as DNA: TGTGCCAGCAGCCAACCCCAGGGCGAGCAGTACTTC.

This clonotype was counted between two and nine times. The chain employs TRBV5-4 and TRBJ2-7; D is possibly TRBD1 or TRBD2 (5 bases each). Per the germline V gene, CDR1 is SGHNT and CDR2 is YYREEE (reference sequence). The CDR3 has 13 amino acids. V was cut by 3 bases and J by 2 bases, with 9 bases left in between. The CDR3 protein is CASSYGAPYEQYF. The CDR3 nucleotides read TGTGCCAGCAGCTACGGGGCCCCCTACGAGCAGTACTTC.

The chain carries TRBV15 and TRBJ1-5; D gene ambiguous. Germline-derived CDR1 and CDR2 are LNHNV and YYDKDF (reference sequence). The CDR3 runs 14 residues. V lost 0 bases to trimming and J lost 4 bases, with 7 bases between them. The CDR3 is CATSRDPGNQPQHF. CDR3 nucleotide sequence: TGTGCCACCAGCAGAGACCCGGGAAATCAGCCCCAGCATTTT.

The sample holds a few counts of this clonotype. The chain recombines TRBV10-3 with TRBJ2-1; 8 bases align to TRBD1. Germline V gene data show CDR1 as ENHRY and CDR2 as SYGVKD. The junction had 2 bases not matched to a gene; V was cut back by 10 bases and J by 3 bases. CDR3 length equals 12 residues. CDR3 region: CATGQGYNEQFF. CDR3 bases: TGTGCCACAGGACAGGGCTACAATGAGCAGTTCTTC.

The chain uses TRBV20-1 and TRBJ2-2; 7 nucleotides match TRBD2. Germline V gives CDR1 DFQATT, CDR2 SNEGSKA (reference sequence). This CDR3 is built from 15 residues. V dropped 5 bases and J dropped 3; count of bases not matched to a gene: 9. CDR3 nucleotide sequence: TGCAGTGCTGTCCCCGGGGGGTCCTACACCGGGGAGCTGTTTTTT. It translates to CSAVPGGSYTGELFF.

This sequence joins TRBV12-1 and TRBJ2-7. TRBV12-1 is classified as a pseudogene. The CDR3 spans 8 residues. The CDR3 loop is CASSEQYF. Here the CDR3 DNA reads TGTGCCAGCAGCGAGCAGTACTTC.

The chain links TRBV7-2 to TRBJ2-7; possible D gene TRBD2, 6 bases. The CDR3 consists of 12 residues. Trimming stripped 1 base from V and 11 bases from J, with 12 bases between. CDR1 and CDR2 from the germline V gene are SGHTA and FQGNSA. The DNA of the CDR3 is TGTGCCAGCAGCTTAGACGGGGGAGTCAAGTACTTC. Protein product: CASSLDGGVKYF. The whole variable domain, remainder taken from reference TRBV7-2 and TRBJ2-7, is GAGVSQSPSNKVTEKGKDVELRCDPISGHTALYWYRQSLGQGLEFLIYFQGNSAPDKSGLPSDRFSAERTGGSVSTLTIQRTQQEDSAVYLCASSLDGGVKYFGPGTRLTVT.

This chain uses TRBV5-6 with TRBJ2-7, with D perhaps matching TRBD2 (6 bases). Germline CDR1 and CDR2: SGHDT and YYEEEE. CDR3 length: 13 residues. The V end lost 4 bases, the J end lost 2 bases, and 10 bases lay between the germline ends. The CDR3 here is CASSPEGTYEQYF. The CDR3 nucleotides read TGTGCCAGCAGCCCGGAGGGAACCTACGAGCAGTACTTC.

DNA for the CDR3: TGTGCCAGCAGCCGCAAAGGAGGGGGGGGCGCACCCAATGAGCAGTTCTTC. It codes for CASSRKGGGGAPNEQFF. The chain has TRBV12-3 or TRBV12-4 and TRBJ2-1, with D tentatively TRBD2 (7 bases). Trimming left V 6 bases short and J 6 bases short, with 24 bases between. This CDR3 has 17 residues.

The chain recombines TRBV11-2 with TRBJ2-1, with 12 nucleotides matching TRBD2. The V gene's germline CDR1 is SGHAT and CDR2 FQNNGV. CDR3 length: 16 amino acids. V shed 5 bases and J 7 bases; nucleotides not matched to a gene: 9. CDR3 amino acids: CASSTTSGSFVNEQFF. The CDR3, as DNA: TGTGCCAGCAGCACGACTAGCGGGAGTTTCGTAAATGAGCAGTTCTTC.